The clone carrying this T cell receptor (beta chain) was seen a handful of times. Its matching antigen is unknown. BIOMED2 TRB-A/B primer pools were used in multiplex TRB PCR. TCRdb reprocessed the multiplex PCR reads via MiXCR and lists one record per CDR3 protein. The repertoire holds 22,000 or so distinct CDR3 sequences, with 25% to 30% as singletons. V dropped 3 bases and J dropped 4; count of bases not matched to a gene: 2. The CDR3 extends over 13 amino acids. Germline assignment: CDR1 MNHEY and CDR2 SMNVEV (reference sequence). From blood, about 220-500 ng of genomic DNA served as TRB template. This specimen belongs to a study of T and B cells in COVID-19 patients. Study observations and caveats: At recovery TRB diversity and richness exceeded healthy donors, after highly clonal active COVID-19 repertoires.

The origin of this receptor is a human donor who had recovered from COVID-19. This chain connects TRBV27 to TRBJ2-7; 8 nucleotides match TRBD1. The sample taken for sequencing was blood. CDR3 in DNA: TGTGCCAGCAGTTTCGGACAGGGATACGAGCAGTACTTC. This gives the protein CASSFGQGYEQYF.